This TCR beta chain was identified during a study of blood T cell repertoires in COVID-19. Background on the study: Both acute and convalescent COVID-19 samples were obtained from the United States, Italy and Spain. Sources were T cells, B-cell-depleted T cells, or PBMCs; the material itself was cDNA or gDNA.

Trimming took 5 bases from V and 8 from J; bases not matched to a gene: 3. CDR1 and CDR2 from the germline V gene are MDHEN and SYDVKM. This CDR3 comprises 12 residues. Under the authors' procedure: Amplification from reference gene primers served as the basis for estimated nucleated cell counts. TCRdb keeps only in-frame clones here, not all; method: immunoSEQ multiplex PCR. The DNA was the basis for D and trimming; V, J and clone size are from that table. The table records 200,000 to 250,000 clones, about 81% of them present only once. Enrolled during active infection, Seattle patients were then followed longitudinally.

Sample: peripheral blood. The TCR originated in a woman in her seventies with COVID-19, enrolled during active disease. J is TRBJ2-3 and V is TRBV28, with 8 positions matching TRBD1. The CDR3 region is CASSETGVTQYF. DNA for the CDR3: TGTGCCAGCAGTGAGACAGGGGTTACGCAGTATTTT.